A single sample gave rise to the 19 T cell receptor beta chains below, sequenced in a study of shared clonotypes between healthy human individuals. Method: immunoSEQ multiplex PCR; TCRdb's copy keeps in-frame clones and lacks some. The repertoire includes about 1 million clones, more than 60% of them detected once, and about 1.5% sits in the top ten. Material: memory CD4+ T cells sorted from blood. The subset: CD45RA-negative fraction. The receptors derive from a young man in good health.

This clone was counted many times. Other DNA sequences within the sample encode an identical CDR3. This chain uses TRBV30 with TRBJ1-4, with D perhaps TRBD1 (6 bases). CDR1 is GTSNPN, CDR2 SVGIG, per germline (reference sequence). The CDR3 totals 16 residues. V lost 7 bases to trimming and J lost 2 bases, with 20 bases between them. The CDR3, as DNA: TGTGCCTTTGATGGGGGGCTAGGTAGGACTAATGAAAAACTGTTTTTT. Amino acids: CAFDGGLGRTNEKLFF. The full variable domain, rest sourced from reference TRBV30 and TRBJ1-4, is SQTIHQWPATLVQPVGSPLSLECTVEGTSNPNLYWYRQAAGRGLQLLFYSVGIGQISSEVPQNLSASRPQDRQFILSSKKLLLSDSGFYLCAFDGGLGRTNEKLFFGSGTQLSVL.

This sequence joins TRBV27 and TRBJ2-3, with 12 bases that match TRBD2. The CDR3 is 16 amino acids. Germline V gene lookup returns CDR1 MNHEY and CDR2 SMNVEV (reference sequence). V gave up 5 bases and J gave up 6 bases; unmatched junction bases: 9. CDR3 protein: CASSRILAGGPDTQYF. DNA of the CDR3: TGTGCCAGCAGTCGGATTCTAGCGGGGGGGCCTGATACGCAGTATTTT.

This clone was seen once. This chain links TRBV7-8 with TRBJ1-1; D unclear. Germline CDR1 SGHVS, CDR2 FQNEAQ. The ends were cut back, 1 base at V and 7 bases at J, with 10 bases in the middle. The CDR3 loop spans 13 amino acids. The CDR3 DNA reads TGTGCCAGCAGCTTAGGGGAAAAAGGTGAAGCTTTCTTT. This codes for CASSLGEKGEAFF.

The genes are TRBV9 and TRBJ2-7; D remains ambiguous. V dropped 4 bases and J dropped 7 bases, with 18 bases sitting between them. The length of the CDR3 is 14 residues. Germline V gene sequence: CDR1 SGDLS, CDR2 YYNGEE. The CDR3 reads CASSSAGKEREQYF. Here the CDR3 DNA reads TGTGCCAGCAGCTCGGCAGGCAAAGAACGGGAGCAGTACTTC.

The gene calls are TRBV9 and TRBJ2-6; the D is unclear. Trimming shortened V by 3 bases and J by 0 bases, and 10 bases separated the two germline ends. Looked up from germline, CDR1 is SGDLS and CDR2 is YYNGEE. The CDR3 runs 16 residues. DNA for the CDR3: TGTGCCAGCAGCGCGGACGGCGGCTCTGGGGCCAACGTCCTGACTTTC. As protein: CASSADGGSGANVLTF.

Only one count was recorded for this clone. The J gene is TRBJ2-3, the V gene TRBV6-4; TRBD2 agrees at 8 bases. The CDR3 contains 15 residues. V dropped 6 bases and J dropped 4; count of bases not matched to a gene: 9. The germline V gene encodes CDR1 MRHNA and CDR2 SNTAGT. The CDR3 DNA is TGTGCCAGCAGCCTCGACAGCGGGAGCGCAGATACGCAGTATTTT. Residues: CASSLDSGSADTQYF.

The sample holds many counts of this clone. Other DNA sequences in the same sample also yield this CDR3. V and J are TRBV6-1 and TRBJ1-2; D is unresolved. Germline-derived CDR1 and CDR2 are MNHNS and SASEGT. The CDR3 extends over 11 amino acids. Trimming took off 1 base at V and 5 bases at J, with 2 bases between the two ends. CDR3 bases: TGTGCCAGCAGTGAAGGTTATGGCTACACCTTC. Protein product: CASSEGYGYTF.

CDR3 protein: CASSPLGTANYGYTF. CDR3 nucleotides: TGTGCCAGCAGTCCTTTAGGGACAGCTAACTATGGCTACACCTTC. This chain connects TRBV7-2 to TRBJ1-2; 7 bases map to TRBD1. Germline CDR1 is SGHTA and CDR2 is FQGNSA. This CDR3 contains 15 residues. The V and J ends lost 6 bases and 0 bases, in that order; junction bases with no gene match: 7.

The chain combines TRBV7-9 with TRBJ2-5; D is perhaps TRBD1 or TRBD2 (6 bases each). Trimming left V 5 bases short and J 7 bases short, with 14 bases between. The CDR3 totals 13 residues. Germline V gene lookup returns CDR1 SEHNR and CDR2 FQNEAQ (reference sequence). DNA of the CDR3: TGTGCCAGCAGCCCCGCCGGGGGCGCGACCCAGTACTTC. Translating it yields CASSPAGGATQYF.

A few counts support this clone. CDR3: CASSDWISDRELFF. CDR3 bases: TGTGCCAGCAGTGACTGGATTTCGGACAGGGAGCTGTTTTTT. The chain links TRBV6-4 to TRBJ2-2; D might be TRBD1 (5 bases). CDR3 size: 14 residues. Trimming left V 1 base short and J 9 bases short, with 12 bases between. Looked up from germline, CDR1 is MRHNA and CDR2 is SNTAGT.

The genes are TRBV2 and TRBJ1-1; a possible D gene is TRBD1 (5 bases). Germline V gene data show CDR1 as SNHLY and CDR2 as FYNNEI. The CDR3 contains 15 residues. Trimming stripped 7 bases from V and 5 bases from J, with 20 bases between. CDR3 in DNA: TGTGCCAGCACTCTCAGGGTTGGGATGGGTACTGAAGCTTTCTTT. This sequence encodes CASTLRVGMGTEAFF.

J is TRBJ2-5 and V is TRBV29-1; 8 nucleotides line up with TRBD1. In germline, CDR1 is SQVTM, CDR2 ANQGSEA. Trimming took 4 bases from V and 11 from J; bases not matched to a gene: 24. CDR3 length: 17 residues. CDR3 sequence (DNA): TGCAGCGTTGGTAACTCGGTTGGGACAGGAAGACTTATGAAGCAGTACTTC. This sequence encodes CSVGNSVGTGRLMKQYF. The whole variable domain, remainder taken from reference TRBV29-1 and TRBJ2-5, is SAVISQKPSRDICQRGTSLTIQCQVDSQVTMMFWYRQQPGQSLTLIATANQGSEATYESGFVIDKFPISRPNLTFSTLTVSNMSPEDSSIYLCSVGNSVGTGRLMKQYFGPGTRLLVL.

In regard to this clone: This may be a read error: a much more frequent sequence differs by one nucleotide. The genes are TRBV28 and TRBJ2-5; D is uncertain. V dropped 2 bases and J dropped 4 bases, with 8 bases sitting between them. The length of the CDR3 is 13 residues. CDR1 and CDR2 (germline): MDHEN, SYDVKM. CDR3 sequence: CASSLGHGETQYF. CDR3 bases: TGTGCCAGCAGTTTAGGGCACGGAGAGACCCAGTACTTC.

This clone was recorded once. The V and J genes are TRBV2 and TRBJ2-7, with 12 bases identical to TRBD1. The CDR3 contains 13 residues. After removal of 6 bases from V and 5 bases from J, the junction contained 2 bases not matched to a gene. From germline, CDR1 is SNHLY and CDR2 FYNNEI. CDR3 region: CASRGTGGHEQYF. The CDR3 DNA reads as TGTGCCAGCAGAGGGACAGGGGGCCACGAGCAGTACTTC.

This chain joins TRBV11-3 and TRBJ2-3, with TRBD2 matching 7 bases. Losses at the gene ends were 4 bases for V and 2 bases for J; bases not matched to a gene: 6. The CDR3 runs to 15 residues. CDR1 is SGHNT and CDR2 is YENEEA in the germline V gene. The CDR3 region is CASSWGEGDTDTQYF. In DNA form, the CDR3 reads TGTGCCAGCAGCTGGGGGGAGGGAGACACAGATACGCAGTATTTT.

This chain connects TRBV12-5 to TRBJ2-7; a possible D gene is TRBD2 (5 bases). In germline, CDR1 is LGHNT, CDR2 FRNRAP. The CDR3 is 12 residues long. V lost 7 bases and J lost 2, with 9 bases in between. This chain's CDR3 is CASAGSAYEQYF. In nucleotides, the CDR3 is TGTGCTAGTGCTGGTAGCGCCTACGAGCAGTACTTC.

The V call is TRBV5-1, the J call TRBJ2-1; 9 nucleotides match TRBD2. Germline-derived CDR1 and CDR2 are SGHRS and YFSETQ. Germline trimming cut 4 bases from V and 2 bases from J; bases unmatched to any gene: 4. The CDR3 sequence is 15 residues long. The CDR3 reads CASSPTSGPYNEQFF. As DNA, the CDR3 is TGCGCCAGCAGCCCGACTAGCGGACCCTACAATGAGCAGTTCTTC.

The gene calls are TRBV18 and TRBJ2-2; D is unresolved. Trimming removed 5 bases at V and 0 bases at J, with 7 bases between. CDR1 KGHSH and CDR2 LQKENI come from the germline V gene. This CDR3 contains 14 residues. The CDR3 nucleotides are TGTGCCAGCTCAATCGGGCCGAACACCGGGGAGCTGTTTTTT. It codes for CASSIGPNTGELFF. The full variable domain, its missing parts supplied by reference TRBV18 and TRBJ2-2, is NAGVMQNPRHLVRRRGQEARLRCSPMKGHSHVYWYRQLPEEGLKFMVYLQKENIIDESGMPKERFSAEFPKEGPSILRIQQVVRGDSAAYFCASSIGPNTGELFFGEGSRLTVL.

The chain is built from TRBV5-4 and TRBJ2-7, with D unresolved. The CDR3 has 13 amino acids. The germline V gene encodes CDR1 SGHNT and CDR2 YYREEE (reference sequence). V was cut by 0 bases and J by 3 bases, with 7 bases left in between. For the CDR3, the DNA is TGTGCCAGCAGCTTGGCCGGAAACTACGAGCAGTACTTC. This encodes CASSLAGNYEQYF.